One sample yielded the 14 T cell receptor beta chains listed below, sequenced in a study. MiXCR, applied by TCRdb to the 5' RACE reads, yields one record per CDR3 protein. The sample consists of about 57,000 distinct CDR3 sequences, more than 25% of them appearing once. Material for sequencing was tumor-infiltrating memory CD4+ T cells sorted from the breast tumor. Subset indicated: memory CD4+ T cells, CD4+CD45RO+CD25-. The receptors were gathered from a female donor with breast cancer.

V and J are TRBV7-8 and TRBJ2-3; TRBD1 matches 7 bases. This CDR3 has 15 residues. Germline values: CDR1 SGHVS, CDR2 FQNEAQ. V dropped 1 base and J dropped 5; count of bases not matched to a gene: 6. The CDR3 spells CASSLGGGVIDTQYF. The CDR3 DNA reads as TGTGCCAGCAGCTTAGGAGGGGGCGTAATAGATACGCAGTATTTT. The full variable domain, completed using reference TRBV7-8 and TRBJ2-3, is GAGVSQSPRYKVAKRGQDVALRCDPISGHVSLFWYQQALGQGPEFLTYFQNEAQLDKSGLPSDRFFAERPEGSVSTLKIQRTQQEDSAVYLCASSLGGGVIDTQYFGPGTRLTVL.

This clonotype has just a few counts. This sequence joins TRBV5-6 and TRBJ2-2; TRBD1 agrees at 10 bases. Germline V lookup: CDR1 SGHDT, CDR2 YYEEEE. The CDR3 runs to 16 residues. Trimming took 4 bases from V and 2 from J; bases not matched to a gene: 5. The CDR3 nucleotides read TGTGCCAGCAGCGGGGACAGGGGCGCTAACACCGGGGAGCTGTTTTTT. It yields the protein CASSGDRGANTGELFF.

Concerning this clonotype: One junction end does not reproduce the germline sequence, and a read error may be involved. The genes are TRBV7-9 and TRBJ1-1; no definite D call. The CDR3 contains 11 residues. CDR1 SEHNR and CDR2 FQNEAQ come from the germline V gene (reference sequence). CDR3 sequence (DNA): TGTGCCAGCAGCTTAGGTACTGAAGCTTGCTTT. This translates into CASSLGTEACF. Looking up the rest from reference TRBV7-9 and TRBJ1-1 gives the full variable domain: DTGVSQNPRHKITKRGQNVTFRCDPISEHNRLYWYRQTLGQGPEFLTYFQNEAQLEKSRLLSDRFSAERPKGSFSTLEIQRTEQGDSAMYLCASSLGTEACFGQGTRLTVV.

Ten or more counts support this clonotype. The CDR3 nucleotides are TGTGCCAGCAGTTCCTCTATATACAGGCTGACGGGCGAGCAGTACTTC. As protein: CASSSSIYRLTGEQYF. The J gene is TRBJ2-7, the V gene TRBV6-5; tentatively, D is TRBD1 (5 bases). The CDR3 contains 16 residues. Between the trimmed V and J ends, which lost 4 bases and 6 bases, there was a span of 22 bases. The germline gives CDR1 MNHEY, CDR2 SVGAGI.

This clonotype was seen only a few times. The rearrangement links TRBV27 to TRBJ1-2; tentative D call: TRBD1 (6 bases). The CDR3 contains 14 residues. V shed 5 bases and J shed 8 bases, with 18 bases lying between them. From germline, CDR1 is MNHEY and CDR2 SMNVEV (reference sequence). The CDR3 protein is CASSPNRVTGGYTF. In DNA form, the CDR3 reads TGTGCCAGCAGTCCGAACAGGGTGACGGGCGGCTACACCTTC.

This clonotype has just a few counts. The chain employs TRBV5-1 and TRBJ1-1; no reliable D call. The germline V and J ends were trimmed by 1 base and 4 bases, with 8 bases remaining between them. Germline V gene sequence: CDR1 SGHRS, CDR2 YFSETQ. This CDR3 has 13 residues. CDR3 DNA: TGCGCCAGCAGCTTGAACGGTGGCACTGAAGCTTTCTTT. The encoded protein is CASSLNGGTEAFF.

There are a few counts of this clonotype. This sequence joins TRBV6-6 and TRBJ2-4; possibly TRBD1 for D (6 bases). Germline V lookup: CDR1 MNHNY, CDR2 SVGAGI (reference sequence). Deletions cut 4 bases from V and 4 bases from J, with 8 bases between. This CDR3 comprises 13 residues. The CDR3 region has the DNA TGTGCCAGCAGTTTAACAGGGAAAAACATTCAGTACTTC. This translates into CASSLTGKNIQYF.

The chain links TRBV20-1 to TRBJ2-7; a weak D match, TRBD1 (5 bases). CDR3 length equals 12 residues. Trimming cost V 4 bases and J 4 bases, with 11 bases left between them. Germline V CDR1 and CDR2: DFQATT, SNEGSKA (reference sequence). CDR3 region: CSATNQGYEQYF. The CDR3, as DNA: TGCAGTGCTACTAACCAGGGTTACGAGCAGTACTTC.

This clonotype was seen a few times. The rearrangement joins TRBV5-1 to TRBJ1-6, with a tentative D call TRBD1 (5 bases). V shed 2 bases and J shed 2 bases, with 8 bases lying between them. The V gene's germline CDR1 is SGHRS and CDR2 YFSETQ. The CDR3 covers 15 residues. The CDR3 sequence: CASSFGGTYNSPLHF. The CDR3, as DNA: TGCGCCAGCAGCTTCGGGGGAACCTATAATTCACCCCTCCACTTT.

The table lists this clonotype with a few counts. This chain connects TRBV6-6 to TRBJ2-5, with 8 positions matching TRBD1. V gave up 8 bases and J gave up 4 bases; unmatched junction bases: 9. Germline V gene lookup returns CDR1 MNHNY and CDR2 SVGAGI (reference sequence). This CDR3 comprises 14 residues. CDR3 loop: CASGAGQGGETQYF. The CDR3 DNA reads TGTGCCAGCGGGGCCGGACAGGGAGGAGAGACCCAGTACTTC.

The rearrangement joins TRBV5-6 to TRBJ1-2; no reliable D call. Germline lookup yields CDR1 SGHDT and CDR2 YYEEEE. CDR3 length: 13 amino acids. With 6 bases removed from V and 5 bases from J, the gap between germline ends came to 14 bases. Here the CDR3 reads CASTRLVEYGYTF. In DNA form, the CDR3 reads TGTGCCAGCACCCGCCTAGTAGAGTATGGCTACACCTTC.

The chain uses TRBV7-2 and TRBJ1-2; D is perhaps TRBD1 (6 bases). This CDR3 is 15 amino acids long. The germline V gene has CDR1 SGHTA and CDR2 FQGNSA. The V end lost 1 base, the J end lost 2 bases, and 11 bases lay between the germline ends. In DNA, the CDR3 is TGTGCCAGCAGCTTAGTCAGAGGACAGAACTATGGCTACACCTTC. Translating gives CASSLVRGQNYGYTF.

This chain links TRBV20-1 with TRBJ2-7; 7 bases line up with TRBD2. The ends lost 3 bases at V and 11 bases at J; junction bases unmatched: 22. Germline V lookup: CDR1 DFQATT, CDR2 SNEGSKA (reference sequence). The CDR3 runs to 16 residues. CDR3: CSASKVGTLRGAGKYF. The CDR3 DNA reads TGCAGTGCTAGTAAAGTGGGGACTCTCCGTGGAGCGGGGAAGTACTTC.

This chain links TRBV9 with TRBJ2-5, with 8 bases matching TRBD2. The germline V gene encodes CDR1 SGDLS and CDR2 YYNGEE. This CDR3 is built from 14 residues. Losses at the gene ends were 3 bases for V and 7 bases for J; bases not matched to a gene: 8. CDR3 loop: CASSEGTSSGTQYF. The CDR3 nucleotides are TGTGCCAGCAGCGAGGGGACTAGTTCGGGGACCCAGTACTTC.